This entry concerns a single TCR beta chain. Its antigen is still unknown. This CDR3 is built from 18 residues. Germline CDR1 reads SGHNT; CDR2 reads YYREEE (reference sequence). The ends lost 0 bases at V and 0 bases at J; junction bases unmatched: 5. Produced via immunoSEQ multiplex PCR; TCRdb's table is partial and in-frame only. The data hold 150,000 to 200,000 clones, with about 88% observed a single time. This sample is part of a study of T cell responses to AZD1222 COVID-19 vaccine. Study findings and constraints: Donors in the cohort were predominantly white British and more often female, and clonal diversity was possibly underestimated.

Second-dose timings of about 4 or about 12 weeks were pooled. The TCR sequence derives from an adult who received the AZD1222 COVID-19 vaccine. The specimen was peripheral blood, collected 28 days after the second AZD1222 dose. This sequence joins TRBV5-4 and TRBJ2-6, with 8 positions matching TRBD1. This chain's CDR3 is CASSLVGRGPSGANVLTF. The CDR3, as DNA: TGTGCCAGCAGCTTGGTGGGCAGGGGGCCCTCTGGGGCCAACGTCCTGACTTTC.